This note documents a single T cell receptor beta chain sequence. The entry originates in a study of radiation and T cells in renal cell carcinoma. In germline, CDR1 is SNHLY, CDR2 FYNNEI. CDR3 size: 18 residues. The V segment lost 3 bases and the J segment 5 bases; nucleotides outside the gene matches: 14. The time point is: baseline pretreatment blood. Indicated treatment: 15 Gy SBRT to primary tumor, nephrectomy 4 weeks later. TCRdb keeps only in-frame clones here, not all; method: immunoSEQ multiplex PCR. This sample has 95,000 to 150,000 clones; roughly 80% occur once, and the top ten carry around 2.8%.

The source was blood, collected from a patient whose treatment included radiotherapy and nephrectomy. The gene calls are TRBV2 and TRBJ2-7; TRBD2 aligns across 12 bases. The sequence came from a woman between 55 and 75 years old with renal cell carcinoma. CDR3 sequence: CASSDILAGGPTGNEQYF. The CDR3 nucleotides are TGTGCCAGCAGTGATATACTAGCGGGAGGCCCGACTGGGAACGAGCAGTACTTC.